This T cell receptor (beta chain) is drawn from a study of blood T cell repertoires in COVID-19. Across the study: The United States, Italy and Spain provided the acute and convalescent COVID-19 samples. The cDNA or gDNA used as material had been derived from T cells, B-cell-depleted T cells, or PBMCs.

The CDR3 is 14 amino acids. The ends were cut back, 1 base at V and 1 base at J, with 6 bases in the middle. The germline V gene encodes CDR1 LGHDT and CDR2 YNNKEL (reference sequence). Sequencing used immunoSEQ multiplex PCR; TCRdb keeps in-frame clones, though not all of them. The sample records fewer than 300,000 clones, more than 85% being singletons. The sample consisted of peripheral blood. The rearrangement uses TRBV3-1 (or the pseudogene TRBV3-2) and TRBJ2-3; perhaps TRBD1 as D (5 bases). The clonotype comes from a woman in her twenties or thirties with COVID-19, enrolled during active disease. This chain's CDR3 is CASSQVGGTDTQYF. The CDR3 coding sequence is TGTGCCAGCAGCCAAGTAGGGGGCACAGATACGCAGTATTTT.